The clone carrying this TCR beta chain was counted once. What it binds is not known. The table came from immunoSEQ multiplex PCR; TCRdb's copy has only in-frame clones and leaves some out. Seen here are roughly 29,000 clones, roughly 84% observed once, and the top ten hold roughly a sixth. The germline CDR1 and CDR2 sequences are SEHNR and FQNEAQ (reference sequence). The CDR3 has 14 amino acids. V lost 5 bases, J lost 6 bases, and 9 bases stayed unmatched. The sample belongs to a study of OX40 agonist ivuxolimab in advanced cancers. Study background: The treatment was a fully human IgG2 OX40 agonist, ivuxolimab. General study points: The work left the antigen specificity of expanded peripheral T cells undetermined. Clonal expansion by week 6 occurred in CD4+ and CD8+ blood T cells (at 0.1 to 3.0 mg/kg).

Sample: CD4+ or CD8+ T cells sorted from blood, taken in a trial of the OX40 agonist ivuxolimab. This sequence originates from an adult with an advanced solid tumor such as melanoma, head and neck, liver or kidney cancer. The V gene is TRBV7-9, the J gene TRBJ1-1; 7 bases are shared with TRBD1. CDR3 in DNA: TGTGCCAGCAGCCCCCAGGGGGGATCCGCTGAAGCTTTCTTT. It codes for CASSPQGGSAEAFF. The complete variable domain, with remaining parts taken from reference TRBV7-9 and TRBJ1-1, reads DTGVSQNPRHKITKRGQNVTFRCDPISEHNRLYWYRQTLGQGPEFLTYFQNEAQLEKSRLLSDRFSAERPKGSFSTLEIQRTEQGDSAMYLCASSPQGGSAEAFFGQGTRLTVV.